This T cell receptor (beta chain) appears in the sequencing data of a study of T cell responses to AZD1222 COVID-19 vaccine. Study background: Researchers grouped second doses given at about 4 or about 12 weeks into one pool.

Comment on this clone: Its antigen remains unknown.

Study-wide results and limits: Nearly half of spike-specific TCRs reportedly go after variant regions that carry no mutations. Most donors were white British and more were female, and clonal diversity was possibly underestimated. After the peak T cell response, and only then, were repertoires sampled.

CDR1 is SGHNT and CDR2 is YENEEA in the germline V gene. The CDR3 consists of 13 residues. With 3 bases removed from V and 10 bases from J, the gap between germline ends came to 13 bases. TCRdb's table, derived via immunoSEQ multiplex PCR, lists solely in-frame clones and lacks some. This table holds tens of thousands of clones, roughly 89% found once. The clonotype comes from an adult in good health. This sequence joins TRBV11-3 and TRBJ2-1; D tentatively fits TRBD1 or TRBD2 (5 bases each). This specimen was peripheral blood, taken on day 0 of AZD1222 vaccination. CDR3 sequence (DNA): TGTGCCAGCAGCTTCAGTTCAGGGAGAGAGCAGTTCTTC. Amino acids: CASSFSSGREQFF.